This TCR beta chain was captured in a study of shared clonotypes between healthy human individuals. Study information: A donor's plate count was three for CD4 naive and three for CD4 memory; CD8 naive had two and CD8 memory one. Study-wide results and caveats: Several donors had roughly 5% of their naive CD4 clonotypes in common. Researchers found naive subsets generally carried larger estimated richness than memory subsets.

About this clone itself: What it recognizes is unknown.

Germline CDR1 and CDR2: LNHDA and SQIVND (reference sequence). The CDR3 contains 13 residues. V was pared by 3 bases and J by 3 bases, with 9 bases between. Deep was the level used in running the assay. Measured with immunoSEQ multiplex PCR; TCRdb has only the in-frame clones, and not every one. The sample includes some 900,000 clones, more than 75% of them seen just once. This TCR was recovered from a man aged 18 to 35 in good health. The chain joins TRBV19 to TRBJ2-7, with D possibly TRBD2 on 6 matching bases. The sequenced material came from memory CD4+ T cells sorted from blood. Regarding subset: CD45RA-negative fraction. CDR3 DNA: TGTGCCAGTAGTATGAGGAGGGGCTACGAGCAGTACTTC. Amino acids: CASSMRRGYEQYF.